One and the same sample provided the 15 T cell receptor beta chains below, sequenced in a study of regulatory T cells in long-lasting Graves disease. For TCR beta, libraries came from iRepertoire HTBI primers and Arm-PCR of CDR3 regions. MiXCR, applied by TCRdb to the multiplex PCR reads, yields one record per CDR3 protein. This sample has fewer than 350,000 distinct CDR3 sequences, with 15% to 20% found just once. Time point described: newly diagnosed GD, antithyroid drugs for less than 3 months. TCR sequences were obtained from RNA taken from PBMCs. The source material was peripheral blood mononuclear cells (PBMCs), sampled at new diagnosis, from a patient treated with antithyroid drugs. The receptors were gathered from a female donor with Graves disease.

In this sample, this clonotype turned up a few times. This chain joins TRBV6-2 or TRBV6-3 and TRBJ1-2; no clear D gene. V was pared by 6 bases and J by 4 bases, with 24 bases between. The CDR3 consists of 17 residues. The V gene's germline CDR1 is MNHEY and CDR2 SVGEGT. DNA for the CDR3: TGTGCCAGCAGAGGAACGGGAATCGGACCCCGTGGCTATGGCTACACCTTC. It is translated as CASRGTGIGPRGYGYTF.

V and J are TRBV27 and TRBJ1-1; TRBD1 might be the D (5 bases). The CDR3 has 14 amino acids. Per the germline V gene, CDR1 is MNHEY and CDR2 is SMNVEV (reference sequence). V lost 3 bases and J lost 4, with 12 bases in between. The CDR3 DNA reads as TGTGCCAGCAGTTTCCGGTGGGGGAGCACTGAAGCTTTCTTT. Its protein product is CASSFRWGSTEAFF.

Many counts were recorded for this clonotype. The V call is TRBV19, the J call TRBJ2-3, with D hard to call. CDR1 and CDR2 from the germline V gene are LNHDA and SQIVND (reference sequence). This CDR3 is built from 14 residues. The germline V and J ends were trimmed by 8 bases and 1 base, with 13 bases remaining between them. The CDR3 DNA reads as TGTGCCAGTTCACATCCCCCCGGCACAGATACGCAGTATTTT. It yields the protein CASSHPPGTDTQYF.

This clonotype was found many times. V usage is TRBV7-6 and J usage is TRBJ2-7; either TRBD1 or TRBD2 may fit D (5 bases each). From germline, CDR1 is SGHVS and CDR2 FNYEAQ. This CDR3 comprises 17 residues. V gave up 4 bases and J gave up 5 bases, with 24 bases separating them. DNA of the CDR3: TGTGCCAGCAGCTCAGCCCCCGTGGGGACCCTCCTCGACGAGCAGTACTTC. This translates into CASSSAPVGTLLDEQYF.

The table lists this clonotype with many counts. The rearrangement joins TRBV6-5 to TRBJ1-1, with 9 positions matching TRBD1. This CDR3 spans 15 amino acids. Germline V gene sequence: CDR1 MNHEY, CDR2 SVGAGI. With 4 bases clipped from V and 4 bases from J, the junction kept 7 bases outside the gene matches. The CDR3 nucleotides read TGTGCCAGCAGTTCCGGGACAGGGAGAGGCACTGAAGCTTTCTTT. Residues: CASSSGTGRGTEAFF.

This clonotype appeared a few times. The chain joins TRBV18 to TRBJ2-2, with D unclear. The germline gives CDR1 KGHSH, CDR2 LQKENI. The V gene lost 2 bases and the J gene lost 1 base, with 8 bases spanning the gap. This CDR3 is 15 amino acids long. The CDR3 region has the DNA TGTGCCAGCTCACCAGGGATTAAGAACACCGGGGAGCTGTTTTTT. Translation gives CASSPGIKNTGELFF.

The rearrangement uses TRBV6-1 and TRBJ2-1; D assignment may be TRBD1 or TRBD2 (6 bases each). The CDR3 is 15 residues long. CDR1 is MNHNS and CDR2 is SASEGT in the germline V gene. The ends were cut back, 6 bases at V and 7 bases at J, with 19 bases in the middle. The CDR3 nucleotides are TGTGCCAGCAGGGCGGCTGGGGGGCGGTGGAATGAGCAGTTCTTC. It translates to CASRAAGGRWNEQFF.

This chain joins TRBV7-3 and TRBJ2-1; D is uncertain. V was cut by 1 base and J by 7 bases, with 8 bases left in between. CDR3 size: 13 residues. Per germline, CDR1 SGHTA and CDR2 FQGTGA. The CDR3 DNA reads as TGTGCCAGCAGCTTAAATATCGTGAATGAGCAGTTCTTC. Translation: CASSLNIVNEQFF.

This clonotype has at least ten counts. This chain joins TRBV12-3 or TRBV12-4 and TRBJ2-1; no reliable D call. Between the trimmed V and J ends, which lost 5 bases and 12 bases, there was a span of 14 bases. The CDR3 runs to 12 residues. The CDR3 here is CASSPFGAGQFF. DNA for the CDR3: TGTGCCAGCAGTCCGTTTGGCGCTGGGCAGTTCTTC.

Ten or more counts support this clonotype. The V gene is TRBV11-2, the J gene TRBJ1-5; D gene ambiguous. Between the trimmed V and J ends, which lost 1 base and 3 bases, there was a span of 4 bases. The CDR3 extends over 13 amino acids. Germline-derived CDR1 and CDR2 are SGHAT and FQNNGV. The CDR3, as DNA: TGTGCCAGCAGCTTAGGTTTCAATCAGCCCCAGCATTTT. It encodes CASSLGFNQPQHF.

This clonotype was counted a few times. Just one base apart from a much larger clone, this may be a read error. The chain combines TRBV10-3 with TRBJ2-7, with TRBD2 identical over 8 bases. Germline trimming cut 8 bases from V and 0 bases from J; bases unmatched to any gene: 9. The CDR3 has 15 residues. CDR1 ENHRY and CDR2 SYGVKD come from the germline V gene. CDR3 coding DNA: TGTGCCATCGGGGGCCGGGGGACTAGCTCCTACGAGCAGTACTTC. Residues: CAIGGRGTSSYEQYF.

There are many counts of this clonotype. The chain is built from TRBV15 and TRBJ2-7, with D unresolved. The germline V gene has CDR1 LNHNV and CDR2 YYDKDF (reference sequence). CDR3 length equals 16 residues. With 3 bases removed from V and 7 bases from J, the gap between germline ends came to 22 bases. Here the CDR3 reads CATSSTGLERRREQYF. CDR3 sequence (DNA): TGTGCCACCAGCAGTACCGGGCTAGAAAGGAGACGGGAGCAGTACTTC.

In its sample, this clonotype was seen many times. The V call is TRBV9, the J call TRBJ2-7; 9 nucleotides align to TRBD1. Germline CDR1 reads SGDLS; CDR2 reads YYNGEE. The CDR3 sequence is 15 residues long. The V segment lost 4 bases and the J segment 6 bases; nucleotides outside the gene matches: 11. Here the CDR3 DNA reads TGTGCCAGCAGCCACATGGGACAGGGCACAACCGAGCAGTACTTC. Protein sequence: CASSHMGQGTTEQYF.

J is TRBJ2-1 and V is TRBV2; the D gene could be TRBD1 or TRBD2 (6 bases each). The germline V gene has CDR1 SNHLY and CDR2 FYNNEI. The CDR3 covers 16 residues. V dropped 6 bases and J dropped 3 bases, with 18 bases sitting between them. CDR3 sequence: CASSLGGRKVYNEQFF. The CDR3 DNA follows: TGTGCCAGCAGCTTAGGGGGGCGAAAGGTCTACAATGAGCAGTTCTTC.

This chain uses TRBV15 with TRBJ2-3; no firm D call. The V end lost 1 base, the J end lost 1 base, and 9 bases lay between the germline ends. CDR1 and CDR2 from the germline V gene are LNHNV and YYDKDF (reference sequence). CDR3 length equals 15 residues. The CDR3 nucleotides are TGTGCCACCAGCAGAGCGGCCGGACGCACAGATACGCAGTATTTT. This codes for CATSRAAGRTDTQYF.